One sample yielded the 10 T cell receptor beta chains listed below, sequenced in a study of PD-1 blockade in classical Hodgkin lymphoma. Method: immunoSEQ multiplex PCR; TCRdb's copy keeps in-frame clones and lacks some. The data hold 30,000 to 45,000 clones, with 87% observed a single time. Every patient was affected by relapse after autologous stem cell transplantation, while exposure to brentuximab vedotin was not uniform. This specimen was peripheral blood mononuclear cells (PBMCs), taken at baseline. The receptors come from a human donor with classical Hodgkin lymphoma.

The table lists this clone with a count of one. The V gene is TRBV5-1, the J gene TRBJ2-7; 9 bases are a match to TRBD1. Germline V gene lookup returns CDR1 SGHRS and CDR2 YFSETQ. This CDR3 region has 14 residues. Unmatched junction bases numbered 8, after V lost 4 bases and J lost 6 bases. Written as DNA, the CDR3 is TGCGCCAGCAGCCGAGGGACAGGGTCGAGCGAGCAGTACTTC. Its translation is CASSRGTGSSEQYF.

This rearrangement joins TRBV6-1 to TRBJ2-5; 10 positions match TRBD2. With 5 bases clipped from V and 2 bases from J, the junction kept 5 bases outside the gene matches. This CDR3 is built from 15 residues. Germline-derived CDR1 and CDR2 are MNHNS and SASEGT. The CDR3 bases are TGTGCCAGCAGTTGGCAAGCGGGAGGGCAAGAGACCCAGTACTTC. Its translation: CASSWQAGGQETQYF.

V and J are TRBV5-6 and TRBJ1-4; D gene ambiguous. Germline V gives CDR1 SGHDT, CDR2 YYEEEE. This CDR3 is 13 amino acids long. Trimming took off 0 bases at V and 8 bases at J, with 8 bases between the two ends. In nucleotides, the CDR3 is TGTGCCAGCAGCTTGGCCGGGTTGGAAAAACTGTTTTTT. It translates to CASSLAGLEKLFF.

The V and J genes are TRBV4-3 and TRBJ2-7; D unclear. CDR3 size: 14 residues. Trimming took off 0 bases at V and 2 bases at J, with 8 bases between the two ends. Germline V lookup: CDR1 LGHNA, CDR2 YSLEER. DNA of the CDR3: TGCGCCAGCAGCCAAGAGGGCCCTACCTACGAGCAGTACTTC. Amino acid sequence: CASSQEGPTYEQYF.

This clone was observed once. This chain joins TRBV2 and TRBJ1-4; D gene uncertain. Trimming left V 6 bases short and J 5 bases short, with 10 bases between. CDR3 length equals 13 residues. The V gene's germline CDR1 is SNHLY and CDR2 FYNNEI. The CDR3 DNA reads TGTGCCAGCAGCTCCGACGGAAATGAAAAACTGTTTTTT. Amino acids: CASSSDGNEKLFF.

This chain links TRBV5-1 with TRBJ2-5; D might be TRBD1 (6 bases). Deletions cut 0 bases from V and 2 bases from J, with 11 bases between. Germline loops: CDR1 SGHRS, CDR2 YFSETQ. The CDR3 length is 15 residues. The CDR3 DNA follows: TGCGCCAGCAGCTTGGCAGGGACACTACAAGAGACCCAGTACTTC. Its protein is CASSLAGTLQETQYF.

The V gene is TRBV29-1, the J gene TRBJ2-4; 15 nucleotides line up with TRBD2. The germline gives CDR1 SQVTM, CDR2 ANQGSEA. The CDR3 runs 14 residues. Trimming cost V 0 bases and J 16 bases; bases outside gene matches: 7. The chain's CDR3 is CSVEDLGLAGGRYF. The CDR3 region has the DNA TGCAGCGTTGAAGATCTGGGACTAGCGGGGGGTCGTTACTTC.

The chain joins TRBV19 to TRBJ2-1; D remains unclear. V was cut by 1 base and J by 6 bases, with 10 bases left in between. This CDR3 has 14 residues. Per germline, CDR1 LNHDA and CDR2 SQIVND (reference sequence). The CDR3 region has the DNA TGTGCCAGTAGTATAGTCGTCGAGAGCAATGAGCAGTTCTTC. Translating it yields CASSIVVESNEQFF. The variable domain in full, with the rest retrieved from reference TRBV19 and TRBJ2-1, is DGGITQSPKYLFRKEGQNVTLSCEQNLNHDAMYWYRQDPGQGLRLIYYSQIVNDFQKGDIAEGYSVSREKKESFPLTVTSAQKNPTAFYLCASSIVVESNEQFFGPGTRLTVL.

This clone occurred a few times. This chain links TRBV7-3 with TRBJ1-2; no reliable D call. This CDR3 region has 13 residues. Trimming removed 2 bases from V and 0 bases from J, with 4 bases in between. Germline V gene sequence: CDR1 SGHTA, CDR2 FQGTGA. The CDR3 reads CASSLDPNYGYTF. The CDR3 DNA follows: TGTGCCAGCAGCTTAGACCCTAACTATGGCTACACCTTC.

This chain connects TRBV27 to TRBJ2-2; 12 positions agree with TRBD2. This CDR3 is 17 amino acids long. Germline V CDR1 and CDR2: MNHEY, SMNVEV (reference sequence). Trimming cost V 7 bases and J 6 bases; bases outside gene matches: 12. Written as DNA, the CDR3 is TGTGCCAGCACAAGACTACTAGCGGGAGGCTTATCCGGGGAGCTGTTTTTT. Protein product: CASTRLLAGGLSGELFF.